The sequence of this T cell receptor (beta chain) was determined in a study of OX40 agonist ivuxolimab in advanced cancers. Regarding the study in general: The costimulatory receptor OX40 (CD134) was targeted by ivuxolimab, a fully human IgG2 agonistic monoclonal antibody. Intravenous ivuxolimab was administered to patients every 2 weeks at six dose levels: 0.01, 0.1, 0.3, 1.5, 3 and 10 mg/kg. Of the roughly 52 dose-escalation patients, hepatocellular carcinoma was present in about 20, melanoma in roughly 15, renal cell carcinoma in 9 and head and neck cancer in 9. In the dose-escalation cohort, around four fifths of patients were male, and the mean age was approximately 60 years, with a range of roughly 20 to 79. Prior anti-PD-1, anti-PD-L1 or anti-CTLA-4 therapy was permitted, and checkpoint inhibitors had been received by about 37% of dose-escalation patients. Partial responses occurred in three dose-escalation patients, of whom one had hepatocellular carcinoma and two had cutaneous melanoma. Peripheral TCRbeta sequencing aimed to test whether ivuxolimab altered TCR sequence diversity and caused clonal T-cell expansion. The paper reports the monotherapy dose-escalation portion (N of about 47 patients) of the phase I ivuxolimab trial. The research as a whole found: The antigen specificity of the clonally expanded peripheral T cells was not determined. On average, CD8+ T cells showed more expanded clones than CD4+ T cells after ivuxolimab. Low levels of normalized T-cell clonal expansion were also seen in some patients who did not respond. At doses of 0.1 to 3.0 mg/kg, clonal expansion of both CD4+ and CD8+ blood T cells was observed from baseline to week 6. Partial responders in the 0.1-3.0 mg/kg groups had among the lowest normalized peripheral clonal expansion, especially among CD8+ T cells.

Patients with autoimmune disease history or receiving systemic immunosuppression were excluded from the trial. Peripheral blood for TCR sequencing was drawn from every dose cohort at baseline, at cycle 4 day 1 and at cycle 7 day 1. Samples were obtained from an open-label, multicenter, first-in-human phase I dose-escalation trial of ivuxolimab. Adults with locally advanced or metastatic melanoma, renal cell, hepatocellular, or head and neck squamous cell carcinoma were enrolled in the trial. Before TCR sequencing, CD4+ T cells and CD8+ T cells were sorted from peripheral blood as separate populations. Worth noting for this clone: Its antigen is currently not known. Base qualities were left out, and no much larger clone turns up one base away.

To sequence the TCRbeta CDR3 region, genomic DNA was isolated from the sorted cells. TCRbeta CDR3 regions were sequenced using the immunoSEQ Assay. Drawn from immuneACCESS, this table holds only the in-frame rearrangements with V and J called that TCRdb kept. Clones are partly lost; checked studies trace under half to an unresolved V gene and leave the rest unexplained. The sample profile shows fewer than 80,000 clones; 65% to 90% of them were found once. In total, the top ten clones hold under 0.75% of the sample. This sequence was found in an adult with an advanced solid tumor such as melanoma, head and neck, liver or kidney cancer. The input for sequencing was CD4+ or CD8+ T cells sorted from blood, taken in a trial of the OX40 agonist ivuxolimab.

The nucleotide sequence is given as TGCGCCAGCAGTGAGTCAGGGGAGGGAGAAAAACTGTTTTTT. Its coded protein is CASSESGEGEKLFF. In this chain, TRBV10-2 is recombined with TRBJ1-4; TRBD1 is a weak D gene call, 5 bases matching. CDR1 and CDR2 were assigned from the germline V gene as WSHSY and SAAADI. Trimming takes 0 bases from V and 8 bases from J, and the germline ends sit 10 bases apart. Taken from cysteine to phenylalanine, the CDR3 has 14 residues. Solely the CDR3 DNA is kept, with 42 bases framed from the first base.